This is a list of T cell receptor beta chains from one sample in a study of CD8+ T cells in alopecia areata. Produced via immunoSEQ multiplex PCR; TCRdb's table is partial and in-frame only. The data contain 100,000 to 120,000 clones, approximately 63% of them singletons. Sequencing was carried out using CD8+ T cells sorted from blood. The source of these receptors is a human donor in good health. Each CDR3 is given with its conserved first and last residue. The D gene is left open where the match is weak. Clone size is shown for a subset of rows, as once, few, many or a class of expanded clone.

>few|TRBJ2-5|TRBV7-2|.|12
CASSLGLKTQYF
TGTGCCAGCAGCTTAGGGTTGAAGACCCAGTACTTC
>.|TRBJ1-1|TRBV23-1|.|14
CASQTNTGATEAFF
TGCGCCAGCCAAACGAATACAGGAGCCACTGAAGCTTTCTTT
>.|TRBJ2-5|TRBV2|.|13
CASSEVASETQYF
TGTGCCAGCAGTGAAGTTGCGTCAGAGACCCAGTACTTC
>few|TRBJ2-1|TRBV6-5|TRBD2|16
CASSYYQGLAGNEQFF
TGTGCCAGCAGTTACTATCAGGGACTAGCCGGCAATGAGCAGTTCTTC
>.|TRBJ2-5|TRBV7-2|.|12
CASSLGRGTQYF
TGTGCCAGCAGCTTAGGACGGGGGACCCAGTACTTC
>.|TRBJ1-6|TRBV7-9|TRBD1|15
CASSPRDRPNSPLHF
TGTGCCAGCAGCCCCCGGGACAGGCCTAATTCACCCCTCCACTTT
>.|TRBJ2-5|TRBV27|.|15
CASNAGGPFQETQYF
TGTGCCAGCAACGCCGGGGGACCCTTCCAAGAGACCCAGTACTTC
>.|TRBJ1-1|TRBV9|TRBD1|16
CASSISTGGSGTEAFF
TGTGCCAGCAGCATTTCGACAGGGGGATCGGGGACTGAAGCTTTCTTT
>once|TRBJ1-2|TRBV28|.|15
CASSLYRGGVYGYTF
TGTGCCAGCAGTTTATATAGAGGAGGGGTCTATGGCTACACCTTC
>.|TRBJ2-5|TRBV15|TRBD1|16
CATSRGKGADQETQYF
TGTGCCACCAGCAGAGGAAAGGGGGCCGACCAAGAGACCCAGTACTTC
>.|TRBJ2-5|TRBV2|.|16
CASSEFETSVSETQYF
TGTGCCAGCAGTGAATTCGAGACTAGTGTTTCGGAGACCCAGTACTTC
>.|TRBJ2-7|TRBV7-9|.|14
CASSPLGPSYEQYF
TGTGCCAGCAGCCCCCTCGGACCCTCCTACGAGCAGTACTTC
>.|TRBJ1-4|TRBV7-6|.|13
CASSLADGSGLFF
TGTGCCAGCAGCTTAGCTGATGGGTCAGGGCTGTTTTTT
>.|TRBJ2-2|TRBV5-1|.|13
CASSLTEVGELFF
TGCGCCAGCAGCTTGACAGAGGTGGGGGAGCTGTTTTTT
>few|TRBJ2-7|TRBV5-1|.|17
CASSLGQRTAFTYEQYF
TGCGCCAGCAGCTTGGGCCAGAGGACAGCATTCACCTACGAGCAGTACTTC
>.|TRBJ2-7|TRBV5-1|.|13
CASSLPRVHEQYF
TGCGCCAGCAGTTTGCCCAGGGTCCACGAGCAGTACTTC
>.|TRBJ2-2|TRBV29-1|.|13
CSVAGVNTGELFF
TGCAGCGTTGCAGGGGTGAACACCGGGGAGCTGTTTTTT
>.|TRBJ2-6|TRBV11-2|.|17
CASSSYRGALGANVLTF
TGTGCCAGCAGCTCATACCGGGGCGCTTTAGGGGCCAACGTCCTGACTTTC